The 11 T cell receptor beta chains given below trace back to one sample, sequenced in a study of blood T cell repertoires in COVID-19. The assay was immunoSEQ multiplex PCR, and TCRdb's table has in-frame clones only and misses some. The sample records about 410,000 clones, just under 90% being singletons. The specimen was PBMCs or T cells enriched from blood (not recorded which). The source of these receptors is a woman aged 25 to 39 who had recovered from COVID-19.

The chain recombines TRBV23-1 with TRBJ1-1; 10 positions match TRBD1. TRBV23-1 qualifies as an ORF whose function is uncertain. The CDR3 runs to 18 residues. The V segment lost 0 bases and the J segment 1 base; nucleotides outside the gene matches: 8. In DNA, the CDR3 is TGCGCCAGCAGTCAATCTGCAAGACAGGGGGCGAGGAACACTGAAGCTTTCTTT. As protein: CASSQSARQGARNTEAFF.

J is TRBJ2-7 and V is TRBV27; 8 bases fit TRBD1. V shed 8 bases, J shed 2 bases, and the junction held 11 bases outside the gene matches. Germline assignment: CDR1 MNHEY and CDR2 SMNVEV (reference sequence). This CDR3 spans 15 amino acids. CDR3 DNA: TGTGCCAGCCCTGAGGACAGGGACGGACCCTACGAGCAGTACTTC. This gives the protein CASPEDRDGPYEQYF.

A single count supports this clone. The J gene is TRBJ1-1, the V gene TRBV7-9; D is unresolved. The V gene lost 5 bases and the J gene lost 5 bases, with 18 bases spanning the gap. Germline V gene data show CDR1 as SEHNR and CDR2 as FQNEAQ (reference sequence). This CDR3 region has 15 residues. The DNA of the CDR3 is TGTGCCAGCAGCCGGAGCGACTTCTTCGGGACTGAAGCTTTCTTT. It specifies CASSRSDFFGTEAFF.

Only a few counts were recorded for this clone. The V call is TRBV19, the J call TRBJ1-5; 9 positions match TRBD1. Germline V gene data show CDR1 as LNHDA and CDR2 as SQIVND (reference sequence). Unmatched junction bases numbered 11, after V lost 1 base and J lost 4 bases. This CDR3 contains 18 residues. The CDR3 reads CASSIAQQGAFLNQPQHF. The CDR3 bases are TGTGCCAGTAGTATAGCACAACAGGGGGCCTTCCTAAATCAGCCCCAGCATTTT.

This chain joins TRBV28 and TRBJ1-4, with D perhaps TRBD1 (5 bases). The CDR3 covers 14 residues. Germline CDR1 reads MDHEN; CDR2 reads SYDVKM. V lost 4 bases and J 8 bases, leaving 14 bases between the germline ends. CDR3 loop: CASSWAQVSEKLFF. Here the CDR3 DNA reads TGTGCCAGCAGTTGGGCACAGGTATCGGAAAAACTGTTTTTT.

This sequence joins TRBV5-8 and TRBJ2-3; unclear D gene. The CDR3 has 14 residues. Trimming stripped 4 bases from V and 1 base from J, with 10 bases between. Germline-derived CDR1 and CDR2 are SGHTS and YDEGEE. This CDR3 reads CASSREPRTDTQYF. The CDR3 DNA is TGTGCCAGCAGCCGCGAGCCCCGCACAGATACGCAGTATTTT.

The chain is built from TRBV7-9 and TRBJ1-3; TRBD1 agrees at 9 bases. CDR3 size: 17 residues. The V and J ends lost 5 bases and 0 bases, in that order; junction bases with no gene match: 8. The V gene's germline CDR1 is SEHNR and CDR2 FQNEAQ (reference sequence). The CDR3 here is CASSGGGQGISGNTIYF. The CDR3 DNA reads as TGTGCCAGCAGCGGGGGGGGACAGGGTATCTCTGGAAACACCATATATTTT.

The chain carries TRBV15 and TRBJ1-6, with 8 bases lining up with TRBD1. CDR3 length: 14 residues. Trimming cost V 3 bases and J 10 bases; bases outside gene matches: 5. The germline V gene has CDR1 LNHNV and CDR2 YYDKDF (reference sequence). CDR3 bases: TGTGCCACCAGCAGTCAGGGGGCGAAATCACCCCTCCACTTT. Translation gives CATSSQGAKSPLHF.

A single count supports this clone. The CDR3, as DNA: TGCAGCGTTTTAGGGACAGCCGATTTGGGAGAAAAACTGTTTTTT. Its protein product is CSVLGTADLGEKLFF. The V gene is TRBV29-1, the J gene TRBJ1-4; 7 bases line up with TRBD1. Germline CDR1 is SQVTM and CDR2 is ANQGSEA. The V segment lost 5 bases and the J segment 8 bases; nucleotides outside the gene matches: 14. There are 15 residues in the CDR3.

This clone was found a few times. The J gene is TRBJ1-1, the V gene TRBV4-1; D possibly corresponds to TRBD1 (6 bases). CDR3 length: 16 residues. Trimming left V 4 bases short and J 3 bases short, with 18 bases between. CDR1 and CDR2 (germline): MGHRA, YSYEKL. The CDR3 DNA is TGCGCCAGCAGCCTTGCCGGGGGGCGGAAGGACACTGAAGCTTTCTTT. Its protein product is CASSLAGGRKDTEAFF.

This clone was seen only a few times. The chain carries TRBV7-8 and TRBJ2-1, with 7 bases matching TRBD2. V shed 6 bases and J 5 bases; nucleotides not matched to a gene: 13. Germline CDR1 is SGHVS and CDR2 is FQNEAQ. This CDR3 contains 16 residues. The CDR3 reads CASSDRTRPSHNEQFF. As DNA, the CDR3 is TGTGCCAGCAGTGATCGGACTAGGCCGTCTCACAATGAGCAGTTCTTC.